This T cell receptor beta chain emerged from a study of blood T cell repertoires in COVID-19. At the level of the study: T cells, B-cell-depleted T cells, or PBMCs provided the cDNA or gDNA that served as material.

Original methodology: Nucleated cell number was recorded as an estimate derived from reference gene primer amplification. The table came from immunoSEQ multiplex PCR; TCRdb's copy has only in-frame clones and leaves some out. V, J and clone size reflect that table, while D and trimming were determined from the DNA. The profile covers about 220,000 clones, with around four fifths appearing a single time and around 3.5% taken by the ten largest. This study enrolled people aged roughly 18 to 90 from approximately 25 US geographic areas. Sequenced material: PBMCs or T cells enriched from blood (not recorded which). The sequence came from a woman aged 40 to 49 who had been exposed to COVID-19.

CDR3 bases: TGTGCCAGCAGTCCCGGGACAGGGGTTATGAGTCAGCCCCAGCATTTT. The encoded protein is CASSPGTGVMSQPQHF. The gene calls are TRBV28 and TRBJ1-5; 10 nucleotides align to TRBD1. J was trimmed by 6 bases and V by 5 bases; bases with no gene match: 10. This CDR3 region has 16 residues. CDR1 and CDR2 (germline): MDHEN, SYDVKM.